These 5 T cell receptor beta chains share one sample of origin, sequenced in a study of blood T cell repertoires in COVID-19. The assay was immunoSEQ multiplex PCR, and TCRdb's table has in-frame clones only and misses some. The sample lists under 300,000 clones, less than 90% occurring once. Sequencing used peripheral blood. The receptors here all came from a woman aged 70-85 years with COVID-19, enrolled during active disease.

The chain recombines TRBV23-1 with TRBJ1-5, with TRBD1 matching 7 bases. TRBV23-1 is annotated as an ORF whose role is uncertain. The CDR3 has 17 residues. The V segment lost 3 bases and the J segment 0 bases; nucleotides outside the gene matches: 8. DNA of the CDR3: TGCGCCAGCAGTCATTGGGGGACAGCGTTTAGCAATCAGCCCCAGCATTTT. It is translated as CASSHWGTAFSNQPQHF.

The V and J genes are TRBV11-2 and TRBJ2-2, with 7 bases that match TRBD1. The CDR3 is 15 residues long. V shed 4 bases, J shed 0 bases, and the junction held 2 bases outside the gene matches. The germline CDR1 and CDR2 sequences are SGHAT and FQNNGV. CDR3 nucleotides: TGTGCCAGCAGCTCGGGACAGCCGAACACCGGGGAGCTGTTTTTT. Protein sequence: CASSSGQPNTGELFF. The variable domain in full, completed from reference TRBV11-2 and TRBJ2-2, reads EAGVAQSPRYKIIEKRQSVAFWCNPISGHATLYWYQQILGQGPKLLIQFQNNGVVDDSQLPKDRFSAERLKGVDSTLKIQPAKLEDSAVYLCASSSGQPNTGELFFGEGSRLTVL.

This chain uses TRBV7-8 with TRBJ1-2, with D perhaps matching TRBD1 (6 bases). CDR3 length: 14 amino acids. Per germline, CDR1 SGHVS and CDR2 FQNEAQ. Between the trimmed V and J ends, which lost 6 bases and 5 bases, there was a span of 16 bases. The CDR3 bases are TGTGCCAGCAGGGCCCGGGGGGCTGCGTATGGCTACACCTTC. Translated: CASRARGAAYGYTF.

The CDR3 nucleotides read TGTGCCAGCAGTGACAGGAACACCGGGGAGCTGTTTTTT. It codes for CASSDRNTGELFF. This chain joins TRBV6-1 and TRBJ2-2, with D hard to call. The CDR3 runs 13 residues. The V end was cut by 3 bases, the J end by 1 base, with 3 bases between. Germline CDR1 MNHNS, CDR2 SASEGT.

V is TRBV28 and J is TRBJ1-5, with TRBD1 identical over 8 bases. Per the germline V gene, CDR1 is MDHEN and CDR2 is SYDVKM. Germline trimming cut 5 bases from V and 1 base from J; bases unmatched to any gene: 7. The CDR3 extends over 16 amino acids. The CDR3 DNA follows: TGTGCCAGCAGTACTACCAGGACAGGGAGCAATCAGCCCCAGCATTTT. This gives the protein CASSTTRTGSNQPQHF.